Listed here are 21 T cell receptor beta chains from one sample, sequenced in a study of patients and donors after allogeneic stem cell transplantation. TCRdb passed the RT-PCR reads through MiXCR, listing each CDR3 protein once. This sample has approximately 430,000 distinct CDR3 sequences, with approximately 16% found just once. Sequenced material: blood, either unsorted or a sorted T cell fraction (not recorded which). The source of these receptors is a human donor who was either an allogeneic HSCT recipient or a stem cell or donor lymphocyte infusion donor (not recorded which). It is not recorded whose cells these are; they may come from a transplant donor.

This clonotype showed up just a few times. The chain combines TRBV29-1 with TRBJ2-3; D is unclear. The V gene's germline CDR1 is SQVTM and CDR2 ANQGSEA. This CDR3 region has 14 residues. The germline V and J ends were trimmed by 4 bases and 0 bases, with 11 bases remaining between them. DNA of the CDR3: TGCAGCGTTGTAACGGGTTCTAGCACAGATACGCAGTATTTT. Translating it yields CSVVTGSSTDTQYF.

CDR3 nucleotides: TGCGCCAGCAGCTTGGGACATAGCACCTACGAGCAGTACTTC. Amino acids: CASSLGHSTYEQYF. This chain uses TRBV5-1 with TRBJ2-7, with unresolved D. V lost 0 bases and J lost 2, with 9 bases in between. Germline V gene lookup returns CDR1 SGHRS and CDR2 YFSETQ. This CDR3 is built from 14 residues.

This clonotype occurred a few times. The chain links TRBV6-6 to TRBJ1-1; D ambiguous. CDR1 and CDR2 from the germline V gene are MNHNY and SVGAGI (reference sequence). The CDR3 has 12 amino acids. V was cut by 8 bases and J by 6 bases, with 13 bases left in between. This CDR3 reads CASWRLGAEAFF. DNA for the CDR3: TGTGCCAGCTGGAGATTAGGCGCTGAAGCTTTCTTT.

This chain connects TRBV29-1 to TRBJ1-1, with D unresolved. This CDR3 is built from 13 residues. V was clipped by 4 bases and J by 0 bases, with 9 bases between them. CDR1 and CDR2 from the germline V gene are SQVTM and ANQGSEA. CDR3 residues: CSVALQVNTEAFF. Written as DNA, the CDR3 is TGCAGCGTTGCACTCCAGGTGAACACTGAAGCTTTCTTT.

This clonotype occurred once. The chain uses TRBV7-9 and TRBJ1-2; D not certain. Trimming pared 1 base from V and 1 base from J, leaving 13 bases between. Germline CDR1 SEHNR, CDR2 FQNEAQ (reference sequence). This CDR3 has 16 residues. The CDR3 region is CASSLGSEGFNYGYTF. The CDR3 region has the DNA TGTGCCAGCAGCTTAGGCTCGGAAGGATTTAACTATGGCTACACCTTC.

The chain uses TRBV12-3 or TRBV12-4 and TRBJ2-6; 7 bases are shared with TRBD1. The junction had 12 bases not matched to a gene; V was cut back by 1 base and J by 0 bases. This CDR3 has 20 residues. The DNA of the CDR3 is TGTGCCAGCAGTTTAGATGGTGGGGACAGCCTGGGCTCTGGGGCCAACGTCCTGACTTTC. This gives the protein CASSLDGGDSLGSGANVLTF.

This clonotype was seen at least ten times. CDR3 bases: TGTGCCAGCAGCTTCGAGAGGGAGACCCAGTACTTC. Translated, it gives CASSFERETQYF. The chain joins TRBV7-9 to TRBJ2-5; D unresolved. Germline loops: CDR1 SEHNR, CDR2 FQNEAQ (reference sequence). The ends were cut back, 3 bases at V and 5 bases at J, with 7 bases in the middle. The CDR3 has 12 amino acids.

The table lists this clonotype with a few counts. The chain uses TRBV27 and TRBJ2-7; perhaps TRBD2 as D (5 bases). V lost 9 bases to trimming and J lost 3 bases, with 9 bases between them. The CDR3 runs 11 residues. Per the germline V gene, CDR1 is MNHEY and CDR2 is SMNVEV (reference sequence). The CDR3 nucleotides are TGTGCCAGTCGGACTTTCTACGAGCAGTACTTC. This encodes CASRTFYEQYF.

The chain recombines TRBV29-1 with TRBJ2-7, with 7 positions matching TRBD1. Germline V CDR1 and CDR2: SQVTM, ANQGSEA. With V trimmed by 4 bases and J by 6 bases, 0 bases remained unmatched. The CDR3 loop spans 10 amino acids. DNA of the CDR3: TGCAGCGTTGGACAGGGCGAGCAGTACTTC. It codes for CSVGQGEQYF.

The chain combines TRBV6-1 with TRBJ2-1; the match to TRBD2 covers 14 bases. Germline trimming cut 6 bases from V and 6 bases from J; bases unmatched to any gene: 4. Per germline, CDR1 MNHNS and CDR2 SASEGT. CDR3 length equals 15 residues. The CDR3 spells CASRAGTSGSNEQFF. CDR3 bases: TGTGCCAGCAGGGCTGGGACTAGCGGGAGCAATGAGCAGTTCTTC.

A few counts support this clonotype. The chain combines TRBV2 with TRBJ1-5; a possible D gene is TRBD1 (6 bases). The germline gives CDR1 SNHLY, CDR2 FYNNEI. Trimming pared 7 bases from V and 6 bases from J, leaving 13 bases between. The CDR3 totals 13 residues. DNA for the CDR3: TGTGCCAGCACCTCCGAGGGGGGTCAGCCCCAGCATTTT. It specifies CASTSEGGQPQHF.

This clonotype has just a few counts. J is TRBJ2-5 and V is TRBV6-1; D is undetermined. Germline CDR1 MNHNS, CDR2 SASEGT. The ends were cut back, 5 bases at V and 5 bases at J, with 18 bases in the middle. The CDR3 has 15 residues. The CDR3 bases are TGTGCCAGCAGTCATACTCTCGCAATCGACGAGACCCAGTACTTC. Protein: CASSHTLAIDETQYF.

At least ten counts were recorded for this clonotype. The chain combines TRBV6-5 with TRBJ2-3; 8 bases map to TRBD1. The CDR3 has 12 amino acids. CDR1 is MNHEY and CDR2 is SVGAGI in the germline V gene. The trim removed 10 bases at V and 5 bases at J, leaving 5 bases unmatched. The CDR3 is CATGQGVDTQYF. In DNA form, the CDR3 reads TGTGCCACCGGACAGGGAGTAGATACGCAGTATTTT.

This clonotype was found a few times. CDR3 nucleotides: TGTGCCTGGAGTGGGGGGAGCAATCAGCCCCAGCATTTT. It encodes CAWSGGSNQPQHF. The chain links TRBV30 to TRBJ1-5; maybe TRBD1 (5 bases). V shed 1 base and J shed 1 base, with 5 bases lying between them. Looked up from germline, CDR1 is GTSNPN and CDR2 is SVGIG (reference sequence). The CDR3 contains 13 residues. The variable domain in full, with the rest retrieved from reference TRBV30 and TRBJ1-5, is SQTIHQWPATLVQPVGSPLSLECTVEGTSNPNLYWYRQAAGRGLQLLFYSVGIGQISSEVPQNLSASRPQDRQFILSSKKLLLSDSGFYLCAWSGGSNQPQHFGDGTRLSIL.

The genes are TRBV5-1 and TRBJ2-7; TRBD2 aligns across 7 bases. Germline CDR1 reads SGHRS; CDR2 reads YFSETQ. The CDR3 extends over 19 amino acids. Trimming cost V 0 bases and J 0 bases; bases outside gene matches: 15. Written as DNA, the CDR3 is TGCGCCAGCAGCTTGGGAGGAGTTAGGACCGGCGGGAGCTCCTACGAGCAGTACTTC. Translated: CASSLGGVRTGGSSYEQYF.

This clonotype was picked up many times. The V gene is TRBV29-1, the J gene TRBJ2-1, with D unresolved. Germline CDR1 reads SQVTM; CDR2 reads ANQGSEA. Between the trimmed V and J ends, which lost 4 bases and 8 bases, there was a span of 6 bases. The CDR3 is 10 residues long. As DNA, the CDR3 is TGCAGCGTTGCTAGGGATGAGCAGTTCTTC. Its translation: CSVARDEQFF.

J is TRBJ2-7 and V is TRBV20-1, with D perhaps being TRBD1 or TRBD2 (5 bases each). The CDR3 sequence is 13 residues long. Germline CDR1 reads DFQATT; CDR2 reads SNEGSKA (reference sequence). V lost 6 bases and J lost 2, with 14 bases in between. CDR3 region: CSAAPGLTYEQYF. The CDR3 nucleotides read TGCAGTGCCGCCCCGGGGCTTACCTACGAGCAGTACTTC.

The chain joins TRBV7-9 to TRBJ1-6, with D possibly matching TRBD1 (6 bases). The ends were cut back, 4 bases at V and 4 bases at J, with 8 bases in the middle. The CDR3 spans 14 residues. Germline loops: CDR1 SEHNR, CDR2 FQNEAQ (reference sequence). CDR3 residues: CASSSGDYNSPLHF. CDR3 DNA sequence: TGTGCCAGCAGCTCAGGGGATTATAATTCACCCCTCCACTTT. Based on the CDR3 plus reference TRBV7-9 and TRBJ1-6, the full variable domain is DTGVSQNPRHKITKRGQNVTFRCDPISEHNRLYWYRQTLGQGPEFLTYFQNEAQLEKSRLLSDRFSAERPKGSFSTLEIQRTEQGDSAMYLCASSSGDYNSPLHFGNGTRLTVT.

This clonotype was detected a few times. CDR3 region: CASSLGAGPVTATNEKLFF. The CDR3, as DNA: TGTGCCAGCAGCTTAGGTGCAGGTCCTGTTACTGCAACTAATGAAAAACTGTTTTTT. This chain connects TRBV7-8 to TRBJ1-4, with unresolved D. Germline assignment: CDR1 SGHVS and CDR2 FQNEAQ. Between the trimmed V and J ends, which lost 1 base and 0 bases, there was a span of 18 bases. The CDR3 is made up of 19 amino acids.

The chain uses TRBV27 and TRBJ2-7; D possibly uses TRBD1 or TRBD2 (5 bases each). Germline loops: CDR1 MNHEY, CDR2 SMNVEV (reference sequence). The CDR3 covers 14 residues. Trimming took off 5 bases at V and 0 bases at J, with 11 bases between the two ends. The CDR3 is CASSGTESSYEQYF. The CDR3 DNA sequence: TGTGCCAGCAGTGGGACGGAAAGCTCCTACGAGCAGTACTTC.

This chain links TRBV29-1 with TRBJ2-5; D is undetermined. The germline V gene has CDR1 SQVTM and CDR2 ANQGSEA. CDR3 length: 13 amino acids. The V and J ends lost 5 bases and 4 bases respectively, with 14 bases between them. The CDR3 sequence is CSVTSEFPETQYF. The CDR3 nucleotides are TGCAGCGTTACGTCAGAATTCCCAGAGACCCAGTACTTC.